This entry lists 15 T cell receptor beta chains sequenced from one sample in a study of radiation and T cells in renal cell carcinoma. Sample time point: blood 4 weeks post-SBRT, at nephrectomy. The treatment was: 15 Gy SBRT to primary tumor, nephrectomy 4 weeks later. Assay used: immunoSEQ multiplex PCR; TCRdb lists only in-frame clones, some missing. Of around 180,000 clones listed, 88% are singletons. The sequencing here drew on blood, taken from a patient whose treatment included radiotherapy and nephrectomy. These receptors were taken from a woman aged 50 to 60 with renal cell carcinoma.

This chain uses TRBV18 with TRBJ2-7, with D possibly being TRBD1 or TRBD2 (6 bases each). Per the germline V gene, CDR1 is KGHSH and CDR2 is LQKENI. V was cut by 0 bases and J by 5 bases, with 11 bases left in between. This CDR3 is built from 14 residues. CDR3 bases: TGTGCCAGCTCACCACCGGGGGGCCGGGACGAGCAGTACTTC. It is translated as CASSPPGGRDEQYF.

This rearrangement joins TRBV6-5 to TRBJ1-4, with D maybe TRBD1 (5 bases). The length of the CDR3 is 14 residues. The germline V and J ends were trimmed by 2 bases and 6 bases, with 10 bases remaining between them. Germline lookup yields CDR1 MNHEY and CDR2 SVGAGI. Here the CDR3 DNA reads TGTGCCAGCAGTTACATGCAGGGATATGAAAAACTGTTTTTT. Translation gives CASSYMQGYEKLFF.

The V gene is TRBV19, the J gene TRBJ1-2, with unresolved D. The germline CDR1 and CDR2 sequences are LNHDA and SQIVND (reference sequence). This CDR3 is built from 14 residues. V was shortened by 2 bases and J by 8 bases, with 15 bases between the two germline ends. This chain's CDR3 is CASSILGSYLGYTF. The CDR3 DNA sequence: TGTGCCAGTAGTATACTGGGATCCTACTTAGGCTACACCTTC.

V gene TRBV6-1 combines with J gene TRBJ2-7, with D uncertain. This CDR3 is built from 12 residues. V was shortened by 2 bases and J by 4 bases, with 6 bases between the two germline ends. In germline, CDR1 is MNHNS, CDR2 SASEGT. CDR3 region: CASSESGYEQYF. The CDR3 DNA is TGTGCCAGCAGTGAATCTGGATACGAGCAGTACTTC.

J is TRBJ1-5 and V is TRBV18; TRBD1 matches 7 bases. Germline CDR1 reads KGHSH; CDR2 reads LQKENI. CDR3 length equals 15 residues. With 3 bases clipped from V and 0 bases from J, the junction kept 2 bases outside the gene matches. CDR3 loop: CASSPGTDSNQPQHF. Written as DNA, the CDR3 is TGTGCCAGCTCACCGGGGACAGATAGCAATCAGCCCCAGCATTTT.

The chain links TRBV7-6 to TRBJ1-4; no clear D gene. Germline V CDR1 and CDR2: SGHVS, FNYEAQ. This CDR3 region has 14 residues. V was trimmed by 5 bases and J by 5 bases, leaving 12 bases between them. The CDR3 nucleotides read TGTGCCAGCAGCGCGAATGGGAGGAATGAAAAACTGTTTTTT. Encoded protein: CASSANGRNEKLFF.

The CDR3 DNA follows: TGCGCCAGTCCTTCAACCCCGAGACGCGGGTTTAGTAATGAAAAACTGTTTTTT. This translates into CASPSTPRRGFSNEKLFF. This rearrangement joins TRBV5-1 to TRBJ1-4; no definite D call. Germline values: CDR1 SGHRS, CDR2 YFSETQ. The V and J ends lost 8 bases and 4 bases respectively, with 27 bases between them. The CDR3 sequence is 18 residues long.

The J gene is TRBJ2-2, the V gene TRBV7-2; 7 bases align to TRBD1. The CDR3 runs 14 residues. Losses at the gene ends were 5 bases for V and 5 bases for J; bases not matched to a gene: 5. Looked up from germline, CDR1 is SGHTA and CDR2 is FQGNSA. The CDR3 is CASSPTGLTGELFF. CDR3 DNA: TGTGCCAGCAGCCCGACAGGGTTGACCGGGGAGCTGTTTTTT.

CDR3 amino acids: CSVEDQQLTNYGYTF. CDR3 DNA: TGCAGCGTTGAAGATCAACAGTTAACTAACTATGGCTACACCTTC. The V gene is TRBV29-1, the J gene TRBJ1-2; no clear D. Germline-derived CDR1 and CDR2 are SQVTM and ANQGSEA. Trimming pared 0 bases from V and 0 bases from J, leaving 11 bases between. This CDR3 has 15 amino acids. The full variable domain, with the rest looked up from reference TRBV29-1 and TRBJ1-2, is SAVISQKPSRDICQRGTSLTIQCQVDSQVTMMFWYRQQPGQSLTLIATANQGSEATYESGFVIDKFPISRPNLTFSTLTVSNMSPEDSSIYLCSVEDQQLTNYGYTFGSGTRLTVV.

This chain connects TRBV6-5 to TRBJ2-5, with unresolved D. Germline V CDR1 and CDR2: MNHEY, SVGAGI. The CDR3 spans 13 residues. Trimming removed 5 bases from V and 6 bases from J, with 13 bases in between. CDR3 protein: CASSSRGVQTQYF. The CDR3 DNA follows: TGTGCCAGCAGTAGCCGTGGGGTGCAGACCCAGTACTTC.

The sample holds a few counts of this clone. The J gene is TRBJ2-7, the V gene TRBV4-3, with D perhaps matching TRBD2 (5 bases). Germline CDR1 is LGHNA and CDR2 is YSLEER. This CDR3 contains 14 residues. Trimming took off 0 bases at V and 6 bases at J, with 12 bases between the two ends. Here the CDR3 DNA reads TGCGCCAGCAGCCAAGATGTCGAGGGTGCCGAGCAGTACTTC. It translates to CASSQDVEGAEQYF.

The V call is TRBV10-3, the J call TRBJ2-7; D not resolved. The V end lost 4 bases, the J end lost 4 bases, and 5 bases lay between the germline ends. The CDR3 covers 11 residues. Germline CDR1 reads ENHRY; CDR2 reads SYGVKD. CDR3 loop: CAISAGYEQYF. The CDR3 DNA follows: TGTGCCATCAGTGCCGGGTACGAGCAGTACTTC.

The CDR3 DNA reads TGTGCCAGCAGCTTAGTAGGGAACACCGGGGAGCTGTTTTTT. Translated: CASSLVGNTGELFF. The chain combines TRBV7-9 with TRBJ2-2; no clear D gene. CDR1 is SEHNR, CDR2 FQNEAQ, per germline (reference sequence). The ends were cut back, 1 base at V and 1 base at J, with 4 bases in the middle. This CDR3 contains 14 residues.

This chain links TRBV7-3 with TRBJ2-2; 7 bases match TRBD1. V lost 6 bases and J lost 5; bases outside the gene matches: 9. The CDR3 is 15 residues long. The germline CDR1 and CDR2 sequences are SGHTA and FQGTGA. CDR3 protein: CASREDGTATGELFF. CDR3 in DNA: TGTGCCAGCAGGGAAGACGGGACAGCGACCGGGGAGCTGTTTTTT.

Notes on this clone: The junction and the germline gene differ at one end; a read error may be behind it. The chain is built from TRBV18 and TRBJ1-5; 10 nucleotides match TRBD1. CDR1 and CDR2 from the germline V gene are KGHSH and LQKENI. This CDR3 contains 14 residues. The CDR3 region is CASSPTGGKQPQHF. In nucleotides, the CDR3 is TGTGCCAGCTCACCGACAGGGGGCAAGCAGCCCCAGCATTTT.